Listed here is a single TCR beta chain. The ends were cut back, 7 bases at V and 0 bases at J, with 7 bases in the middle. This CDR3 spans 13 amino acids. Germline lookup yields CDR1 LNHDA and CDR2 SQIVND (reference sequence). Repertoires were generated with immunoSEQ multiplex PCR, while TCRdb's copy carries only in-frame clones and drops some. This table holds approximately 250,000 clones, more than 75% found once. The record originates from a study of blood T cell repertoires in COVID-19. This sequence was found in a woman aged 60-75 years who had recovered from COVID-19. The rearrangement joins TRBV19 to TRBJ1-5; D ambiguous. Sequencing was carried out using peripheral blood. CDR3 nucleotide sequence: TGTGCCAGTACTGACTATAGCAATCAGCCCCAGCATTTT. Translated, it gives CASTDYSNQPQHF. Combining the CDR3 with reference TRBV19 and TRBJ1-5 gives the whole variable domain DGGITQSPKYLFRKEGQNVTLSCEQNLNHDAMYWYRQDPGQGLRLIYYSQIVNDFQKGDIAEGYSVSREKKESFPLTVTSAQKNPTAFYLCASTDYSNQPQHFGDGTRLSIL.